A selection of T cell receptor beta chains follows, all from one sample in a study of metastatic and nonmetastatic thyroid tumors. TCRdb reassembled clones from the PCR reads with MiXCR. Among some 33,000 clones listed, 20% to 25% were seen once. The sample comprised tumor tissue. The receptor source for this set is a male donor with papillary thyroid cancer or a benign thyroid nodule (not recorded which). Some clones in this sample may be carry-over from other donors' samples. CDR3s include the opening cysteine and the closing phenylalanine or tryptophan. A D gene is named only where the DNA matches it firmly. Not all rows give a size; the values are once, few, many and, for expanded clones, a class.

J gene,V gene,clone size,D gene,CDR3 DNA,CDR3 protein
TRBJ2-2,TRBV6-2/TRBV6-3,few,.,TGTGCCAGCAGTTACTTGAGAACACCCACCGGGGAGCTGTTTTTT,CASSYLRTPTGELFF
TRBJ2-5,TRBV10-3,many,.,TGTGCCATCAGTGAGTCAGGGCAACAAGAGACCCAGTACTTC,CAISESGQQETQYF
TRBJ2-5,TRBV18,many,.,TGTGCCAGCTCACCACTGGCTTATGAGAGCGCCCAGTACTTC,CASSPLAYESAQYF
TRBJ2-7,TRBV18,many,.,TGTGCCAGCTCAAATCGAGAAGAGCAGTACTTC,CASSNREEQYF
TRBJ2-5,TRBV6-1,.,.,TGTGCCAGCAGTGAAGACTGGAATAGAGAGACCCAGTACTTC,CASSEDWNRETQYF
TRBJ2-7,TRBV19,many,.,TGTGCCAGTAGTACCTCAGGAGGGGAAGGCTACGAGCAGTACTTC,CASSTSGGEGYEQYF
TRBJ1-2,TRBV11-3,few,.,TGTGCCACTCTGAGGCAGGGGACCTTC,CATLRQGTF
TRBJ2-5,TRBV6-2/TRBV6-3,few,.,TGTGCCAGCAGTCAAGGGGTGGAGGGCCCCTCCAAGACCCAGTACTTC,CASSQGVEGPSKTQYF
TRBJ2-7,TRBV13,few,TRBD2,TGTGCCAGCAGCTTCTCTAGCGGGGGGAACGTTGCCTACGAGCAGTACTTC,CASSFSSGGNVAYEQYF
TRBJ2-2,TRBV19,medium-sized,.,TGTGCCAGTAGTATAGGTGTTGGGGGTAGCGGGGAGCTGTTTTTT,CASSIGVGGSGELFF
TRBJ2-1,TRBV3-1,.,TRBD2,TGTGCCAGCAGCCAAACCTCTAGCGGGGGTTGGTTCTTC,CASSQTSSGGWFF
TRBJ1-2,TRBV20-1,many,.,TGCAGTGCCACACATACACAGAGCTATGGCTACACCTTC,CSATHTQSYGYTF
TRBJ2-1,TRBV6-5,medium-sized,TRBD2,TGTGCCAGCAGTTACTCGGGCGGCGGACTAGCGTTTGAGCAGTTCTTC,CASSYSGGGLAFEQFF